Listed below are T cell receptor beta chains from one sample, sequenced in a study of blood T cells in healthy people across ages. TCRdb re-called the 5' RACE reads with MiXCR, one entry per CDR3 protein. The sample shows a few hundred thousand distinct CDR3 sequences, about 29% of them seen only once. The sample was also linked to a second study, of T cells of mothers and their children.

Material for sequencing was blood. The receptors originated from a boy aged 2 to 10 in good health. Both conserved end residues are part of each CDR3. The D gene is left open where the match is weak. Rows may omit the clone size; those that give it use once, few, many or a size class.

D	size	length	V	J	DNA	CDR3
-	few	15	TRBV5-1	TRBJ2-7	TGCGCCAGCAGCTCGGGGACAACCACTACCTACGAGCAGTACTTC	CASSSGTTTTYEQYF
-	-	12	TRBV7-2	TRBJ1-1	TGTGCCAGCAGCTTAACCTGGAATGAAGCTTTCTTT	CASSLTWNEAFF
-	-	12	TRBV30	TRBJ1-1	TGTGCCTGGAGTGTAGGCGACACTGAAGCTTTCTTT	CAWSVGDTEAFF
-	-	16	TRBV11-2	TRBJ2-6	TGTGCCAGCAGCGCCTATTCCATCTCTGGGGCCAACGTCCTGACTTTC	CASSAYSISGANVLTF
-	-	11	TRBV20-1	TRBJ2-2	TGCAGTGCCTTCGAGGCCGGGGAGCTGTTTTTT	CSAFEAGELFF
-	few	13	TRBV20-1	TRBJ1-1	TGCAGTGCTAGGGCTGTCCTGAACACTGAAGCTTTCTTT	CSARAVLNTEAFF
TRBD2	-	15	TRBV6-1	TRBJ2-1	TGTGCCAGCAGTGTAGCGGGGGGGAACTACAATGAGCAGTTCTTC	CASSVAGGNYNEQFF
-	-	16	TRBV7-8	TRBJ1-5	TGTGCCAGCAGCTTGGGGGCAGGATATAGCAATCAGCCCCAGCATTTT	CASSLGAGYSNQPQHF
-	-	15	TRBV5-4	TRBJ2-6	TGTGTCAGCAGCTTGGTTGGGGTTGGGGCCAACGTCCTGACTTTC	CVSSLVGVGANVLTF
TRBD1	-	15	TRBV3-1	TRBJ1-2	TGTGCCAGCAGCCTCAAGACAGGGATGTCGCATGGCTACAGCTTC	CASSLKTGMSHGYSF
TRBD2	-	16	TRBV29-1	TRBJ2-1	TGCAGCGTTGAAGGACTAGCGGGAGGAGGGGAGAATGAGCAGTTCTTC	CSVEGLAGGGENEQFF
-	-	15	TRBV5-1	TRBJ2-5	TGCGCCAGCAGCGGGGGGACCTTCGCTAAAGAGACCCAGTACTTC	CASSGGTFAKETQYF
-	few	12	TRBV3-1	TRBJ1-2	TGTGCCAGCAGCCGAGACAGTGGGGGCTACACCTTC	CASSRDSGGYTF
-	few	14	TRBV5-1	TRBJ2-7	TGCGCCAGCAGCTTGGAGATGGACGGTTACGAGCAGTACTTC	CASSLEMDGYEQYF
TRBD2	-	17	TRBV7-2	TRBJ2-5	TGTGCCAGCAGCTTAGAGACTAGCGGAATGAAGAGCGAGACCCAGTACTTC	CASSLETSGMKSETQYF
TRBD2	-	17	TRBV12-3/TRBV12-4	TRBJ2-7	TGTGCCAGCAGTTTTCAGGTCGGGAGGGCCAATAGCTACGAGCAGTACTTC	CASSFQVGRANSYEQYF
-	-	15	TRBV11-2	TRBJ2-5	TGTGCCAGCAGCTGGGGAAAGACCCAAGGGGAGACCCAGTACTTC	CASSWGKTQGETQYF
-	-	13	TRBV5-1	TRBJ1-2	TGCGCCAGCAGCCGGTCAGAGGATTCTGGCTACACCTTC	CASSRSEDSGYTF
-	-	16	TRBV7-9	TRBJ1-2	TGTGCCAGCAGCTTAGCCTACAAGGGGATGGACTATGGCTACACCTTC	CASSLAYKGMDYGYTF
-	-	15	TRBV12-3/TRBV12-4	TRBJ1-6	TGTGCCAGCAGCCTCACGGGACTCAGTAATTCACCCCTCCACTTT	CASSLTGLSNSPLHF
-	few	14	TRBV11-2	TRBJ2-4	TGTGCCAGCAGCCCCTTAGTAGCCAAAAACATTCAGTACTTC	CASSPLVAKNIQYF
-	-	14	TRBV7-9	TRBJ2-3	TGTGCCAGCAGCTTACTCGACAAGACAGATACGCAGTATTTT	CASSLLDKTDTQYF
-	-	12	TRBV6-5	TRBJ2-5	TGTGCCAGCGGGCTATCAGAAGAGACCCAGTACTTC	CASGLSEETQYF
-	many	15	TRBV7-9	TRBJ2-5	TGTGCCAGCAGTTATACTTGGGACGACCAAGAGACCCAGTACTTC	CASSYTWDDQETQYF
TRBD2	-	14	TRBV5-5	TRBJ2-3	TGTGCCAGCAGCATTGAGCGGGAGAGGTATACGCAGTATTTT	CASSIERERYTQYF
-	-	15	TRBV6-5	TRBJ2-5	TGTGCCAGCAGTTACAGGGTGAACCGCCAAGAGACCCAGTACTTC	CASSYRVNRQETQYF
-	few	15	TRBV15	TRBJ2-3	TGTGCCACCAGCAGAGGGTCGCTGGGGGAAAATACGCAGTATTTT	CATSRGSLGENTQYF
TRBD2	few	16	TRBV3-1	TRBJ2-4	TGTGCCAGCAGCCAAGGGACTAGCGGGGCCTTAAACATTCAGTACTTC	CASSQGTSGALNIQYF
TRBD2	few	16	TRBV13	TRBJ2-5	TGTGCCAGCAGCACTAAGGTTGGGACTAGGCAAGAGACCCAGTACTTC	CASSTKVGTRQETQYF
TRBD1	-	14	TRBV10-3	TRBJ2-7	TGTGCCATCACCCCAGGGGGAGCGACCTACGAGCAGTACTTC	CAITPGGATYEQYF
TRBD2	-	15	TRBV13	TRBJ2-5	TGTGCCAGCAGCGCGTGGACTAGCAGAAAAGAGACCCAGTACTTC	CASSAWTSRKETQYF
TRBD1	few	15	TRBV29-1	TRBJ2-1	TGCAGCGCCCGAACAGGGGTAGGGTCCTACAATGAGCAGTTCTTC	CSARTGVGSYNEQFF
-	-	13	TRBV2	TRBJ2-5	TGTGCCAGCAGTGAGGGATACCAAGAGACCCAGTACTTC	CASSEGYQETQYF
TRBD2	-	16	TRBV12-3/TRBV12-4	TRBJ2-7	TGTGCCAGCACCATAGCGGGGGGGCCAATTGGACACGAGCAGTACTTC	CASTIAGGPIGHEQYF
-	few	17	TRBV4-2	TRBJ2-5	TGTGCCAGCAGCCAAGAAAAAGGGACTTCCACTAGGGAGACCCAGTACTTC	CASSQEKGTSTRETQYF
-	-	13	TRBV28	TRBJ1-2	TGTGCCAGCAGTACAGGGTATTCCTATGGCTACACCTTC	CASSTGYSYGYTF
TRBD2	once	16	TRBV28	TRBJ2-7	TGTGCCAGCAGTTTGTTAGGGACTAGCAAGTCCTACGAGCAGTACTTC	CASSLLGTSKSYEQYF
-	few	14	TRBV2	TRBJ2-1	TGTGCCAGCAGTAAAGGGAGACAGGACCATGAGCAGTTCTTC	CASSKGRQDHEQFF
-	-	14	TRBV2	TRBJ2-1	TGTGCCAGCAGCGGAGAGGGCTTTTACAATGAGCAGTTCTTC	CASSGEGFYNEQFF
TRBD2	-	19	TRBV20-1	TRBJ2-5	TGCAGTGCTAGTCGGCGGGAGGTCACCTTAAAGGGCCCCAAAGAGACCCAGTACTTC	CSASRREVTLKGPKETQYF
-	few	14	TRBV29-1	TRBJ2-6	TGCAGCGTTGTAGGTGGCACTGGGGCCAACGTCCTGACTTTC	CSVVGGTGANVLTF
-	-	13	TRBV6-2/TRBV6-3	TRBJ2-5	TGTGCCAGCAGTATGCCTGCGAAAGGGACCCAGTACTTC	CASSMPAKGTQYF
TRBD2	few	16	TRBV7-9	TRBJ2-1	TGTGCCAGCAGCTGGGGACTATTCCCCCTCTTGAATGAGCAGTTCTTC	CASSWGLFPLLNEQFF
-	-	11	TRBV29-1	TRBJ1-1	TGCAGCGTTGGCGGAAGCACTGAAGCTTTCTTT	CSVGGSTEAFF
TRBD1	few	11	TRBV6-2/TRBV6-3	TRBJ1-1	TGTGCCAGCAGCCTGGGACAGGGCGGTTTCTTT	CASSLGQGGFF
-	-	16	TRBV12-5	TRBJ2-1	TGTGCTAGTGGTTGGGGCCCGGGACAAAATTACAATGAGCAGTTCTTC	CASGWGPGQNYNEQFF
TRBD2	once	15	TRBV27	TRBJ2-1	TGTGCCATCAGGACTAGCGGGAGAATCTACAATGAGCAGTTCTTC	CAIRTSGRIYNEQFF
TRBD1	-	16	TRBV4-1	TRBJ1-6	TGCGCCAGCAGCCAAGCGGGACAGGGGTTGAATTCACCCCTCCACTTT	CASSQAGQGLNSPLHF
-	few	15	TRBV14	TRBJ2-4	TGTGCCAGCAGCCCCCTGGAGGGAGGAATGGACATTCAGTACTTC	CASSPLEGGMDIQYF